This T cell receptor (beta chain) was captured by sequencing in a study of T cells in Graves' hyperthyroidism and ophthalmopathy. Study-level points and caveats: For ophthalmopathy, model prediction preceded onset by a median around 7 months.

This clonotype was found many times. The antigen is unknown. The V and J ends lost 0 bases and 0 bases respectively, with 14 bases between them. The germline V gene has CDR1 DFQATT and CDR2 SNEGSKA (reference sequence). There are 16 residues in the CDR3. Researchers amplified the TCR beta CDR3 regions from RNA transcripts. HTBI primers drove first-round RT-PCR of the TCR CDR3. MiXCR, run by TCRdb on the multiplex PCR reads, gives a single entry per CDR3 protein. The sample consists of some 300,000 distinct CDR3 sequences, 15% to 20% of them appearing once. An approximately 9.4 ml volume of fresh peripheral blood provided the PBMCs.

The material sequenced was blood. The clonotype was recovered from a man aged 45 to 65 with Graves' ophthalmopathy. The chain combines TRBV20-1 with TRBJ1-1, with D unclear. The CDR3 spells CSARDRRLSMNTEAFF. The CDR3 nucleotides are TGCAGTGCTAGAGATCGTCGGCTTTCCATGAACACTGAAGCTTTCTTT.